This record concerns one TCR beta chain sequence. The sample originates from a study of blood T cell repertoires in COVID-19. Study-level information: Samples taken during acute and convalescent COVID-19 were collected in the United States, Italy and Spain. PBMCs, B-cell-depleted T cells, or T cells provided the cDNA or gDNA that made up the material.

Original processing methods: Counts of nucleated cells, estimated from reference gene primer amplification, were obtained. Repertoires were generated with immunoSEQ multiplex PCR, while TCRdb's copy carries only in-frame clones and drops some. V, J and clone size were drawn from that table, and D and trimming were deduced from the DNA. This repertoire shows more than 75,000 clones, roughly 87% found once; its top ten account for approximately 2%. Sequencing input: peripheral blood. This TCR came from a man in his forties or fifties with acute or convalescent COVID-19.

CDR3 residues: CASSLGSGGQETQYF. CDR3 DNA sequence: TGCGCCAGCAGCTTGGGTAGCGGGGGCCAAGAGACCCAGTACTTC. V is TRBV5-1 and J is TRBJ2-5; 9 bases agree with TRBD2. V was pared by 0 bases and J by 1 base, with 1 base of the junction left unmatched. The CDR3 has 15 residues. Germline V gives CDR1 SGHRS, CDR2 YFSETQ.